This record looks at one T cell receptor beta chain sequence and its context. This sample is drawn from a study of T cell changes during pregnancy in multiple sclerosis. Assay used: immunoSEQ multiplex PCR; TCRdb lists only in-frame clones, some missing. The sample has around 30,000 clones, 80% to 90% seen once. The CDR3 has 16 amino acids. CDR1 LNHDA and CDR2 SQIVND come from the germline V gene (reference sequence). Trimming removed 0 bases from V and 6 bases from J, with 17 bases in between. The receptor comes from a female donor with multiple sclerosis, enrolled in a pregnancy study. This sample comprised CD8+ T cells from peripheral blood mononuclear cells, obtained in the second trimester of pregnancy. This chain connects TRBV19 to TRBJ1-1, with D possibly TRBD1 on 6 matching bases. CDR3 loop: CASSIDQQGPAAEAFF. CDR3 nucleotides: TGTGCCAGTAGTATAGATCAGCAGGGGCCAGCAGCTGAAGCTTTCTTT.